The 24 T cell receptor beta chains listed next were all sequenced from one sample in a study of shared clonotypes between healthy human individuals. The method was immunoSEQ multiplex PCR; TCRdb's version includes in-frame clones alone and lacks a portion of them. This sample has over 2 million clones, with less than 95% found just once. Sample: naive CD4+ T cells from PBMCs. Subset: CD45RA+ positively selected. These receptors originate from a man younger than 30 in good health. Some clones in this sample may be carry-over from other donors' samples.

The rearrangement uses TRBV27 and TRBJ2-1; 8 bases agree with TRBD1. The germline gives CDR1 MNHEY, CDR2 SMNVEV (reference sequence). The CDR3 consists of 14 residues. J was trimmed by 12 bases and V by 0 bases; bases with no gene match: 7. CDR3 DNA sequence: TGTGCCAGCAGTTTATCTGCGTCCGGGACAGGGCAGTTCTTC. This encodes CASSLSASGTGQFF.

This sequence joins TRBV28 and TRBJ2-3; the D gene could be TRBD1 or TRBD2 (5 bases each). V gave up 7 bases and J gave up 6 bases, with 17 bases separating them. Per the germline V gene, CDR1 is MDHEN and CDR2 is SYDVKM. This CDR3 spans 14 amino acids. The DNA for the CDR3 is TGTGCCAGCATGTATCCGGGGCCCCGGGATACGCAGTATTTT. It specifies CASMYPGPRDTQYF.

Written as DNA, the CDR3 is TGTGCCAGCTCACCATCAGGGGATGGGCGCTACAATGAGCAGTTCTTC. Translated, it gives CASSPSGDGRYNEQFF. The chain carries TRBV18 and TRBJ2-1, with D possibly being TRBD1 (6 bases). Trimming took 2 bases from V and 3 from J, leaving 14 bases between them. CDR1 and CDR2 from the germline V gene are KGHSH and LQKENI. This CDR3 is 16 amino acids long.

With regard to this clone: This CDR3 is also generated by other DNA sequences in the sample. The chain has TRBV18 and TRBJ1-4; 7 nucleotides line up with TRBD1. This CDR3 has 13 amino acids. V lost 3 bases, J lost 6 bases, and 1 base stayed unmatched. CDR1 and CDR2 (germline): KGHSH, LQKENI. CDR3 sequence (DNA): TGTGCCAGCTCACCCGGACAGGATGAAAAACTGTTTTTT. This gives the protein CASSPGQDEKLFF.

Points on this clone: Other DNA sequences within the sample encode an identical CDR3. The chain has TRBV5-4 and TRBJ1-1; no reliable D call. With 2 bases removed from V and 1 base from J, the gap between germline ends came to 9 bases. The germline V gene encodes CDR1 SGHNT and CDR2 YYREEE (reference sequence). The CDR3 covers 14 residues. CDR3 nucleotide sequence: TGTGCCAGCAGCTTTGGCCAGAGGAACACTGAAGCTTTCTTT. Its translation: CASSFGQRNTEAFF.

This clone appeared a single time. The V gene is TRBV10-3, the J gene TRBJ2-1, with 16 bases fitting TRBD2. CDR1 ENHRY and CDR2 SYGVKD come from the germline V gene. J lost 4 bases, V lost 7 bases, and 13 bases had no gene match. CDR3 length equals 19 residues. CDR3 residues: CAITLSGTSGGVSYNEQFF. DNA of the CDR3: TGTGCCATCACCCTCTCCGGGACTAGCGGGGGGGTCAGTTACAATGAGCAGTTCTTC.

This clone was seen a handful of times. The rearrangement uses TRBV5-1 and TRBJ1-2; no firm D call. V dropped 1 base and J dropped 7 bases, with 11 bases sitting between them. The germline CDR1 and CDR2 sequences are SGHRS and YFSETQ. The CDR3 extends over 13 amino acids. The CDR3 is CASSLSGLRGYTF. Here the CDR3 DNA reads TGCGCCAGCAGCTTGTCAGGTTTACGTGGCTACACCTTC.

As for this clone: At the DNA level, this CDR3 is encoded by other sequences in the same sample as well. This sequence joins TRBV28 and TRBJ2-7; 11 positions match TRBD2. The CDR3 length is 15 residues. Germline V lookup: CDR1 MDHEN, CDR2 SYDVKM. The V and J ends lost 1 base and 7 bases, in that order; junction bases with no gene match: 6. Here the CDR3 reads CASSLLLAGEGEQYF. In DNA form, the CDR3 reads TGTGCCAGCAGTTTATTACTAGCGGGAGAGGGAGAGCAGTACTTC.

In regard to this clone: This same CDR3 is encoded by further DNA sequences in the sample. This chain joins TRBV10-3 and TRBJ1-1; D call uncertain. Between the trimmed V and J ends, which lost 2 bases and 1 base, there was a span of 5 bases. The germline gives CDR1 ENHRY, CDR2 SYGVKD. There are 13 residues in the CDR3. CDR3: CAISETQNTEAFF. The CDR3 bases are TGTGCCATCAGTGAGACCCAGAACACTGAAGCTTTCTTT.

This clone has at least ten counts. The chain carries TRBV7-3 and TRBJ2-1; TRBD2 matches 15 bases. The germline gives CDR1 SGHTA, CDR2 FQGTGA. CDR3 length equals 18 residues. V dropped 5 bases and J dropped 5; count of bases not matched to a gene: 10. CDR3 DNA sequence: TGTGCCAGCAGCCGGACCGGGACTAGCGGGAGGTCGAACAATGAGCAGTTCTTC. Protein sequence: CASSRTGTSGRSNNEQFF.

The sample holds one count of this clone. The chain joins TRBV18 to TRBJ2-7; D tentatively fits TRBD1 or TRBD2 (5 bases each). V lost 3 bases and J 7 bases, leaving 13 bases between the germline ends. Germline-derived CDR1 and CDR2 are KGHSH and LQKENI. This CDR3 is built from 13 residues. The CDR3: CASSPSRDGEQYF. The CDR3 DNA reads as TGTGCCAGCTCACCTTCTAGGGACGGGGAGCAGTACTTC. Supplemented by reference TRBV18 and TRBJ2-7, the full variable domain reads NAGVMQNPRHLVRRRGQEARLRCSPMKGHSHVYWYRQLPEEGLKFMVYLQKENIIDESGMPKERFSAEFPKEGPSILRIQQVVRGDSAAYFCASSPSRDGEQYFGPGTRLTVT.

The chain recombines TRBV6-1 with TRBJ2-3, with 7 bases fitting TRBD2. The V gene end was trimmed by 7 bases and the J gene end by 6 bases; junction bases not matched to a gene: 13. CDR1 and CDR2 (germline): MNHNS, SASEGT. CDR3 length: 15 amino acids. CDR3 DNA: TGTGCCAGCAAAAATGTAGCGGGCCCGTCTGATACGCAGTATTTT. Translation: CASKNVAGPSDTQYF.

The V and J genes are TRBV7-2 and TRBJ2-1; no definite D call. There are 12 residues in the CDR3. CDR1 and CDR2 (germline): SGHTA, FQGNSA. Trimming removed 1 base from V and 5 bases from J, with 3 bases in between. The CDR3 DNA reads TGTGCCAGCAGCTTAGTGGACAATGAGCAGTTCTTC. Translation: CASSLVDNEQFF.

This chain joins TRBV2 and TRBJ2-5; D tentatively fits TRBD1 or TRBD2 (6 bases each). CDR1 and CDR2 (germline): SNHLY, FYNNEI. V lost 8 bases and J 6 bases, leaving 10 bases between the germline ends. This CDR3 has 11 residues. The CDR3 bases are TGTGCCAGCGTTCGGGGGCAGACCCAGTACTTC. It yields the protein CASVRGQTQYF. The full variable domain, in which reference TRBV2 and TRBJ2-5 provide the parts outside the CDR3, is EPEVTQTPSHQVTQMGQEVILRCVPISNHLYFYWYRQILGQKVEFLVSFYNNEISEKSEIFDDQFSVERPDGSNFTLKIRSTKLEDSAMYFCASVRGQTQYFGPGTRLLVL.

V and J are TRBV10-3 and TRBJ2-3, with a tentative D call TRBD2 (5 bases). The germline V gene encodes CDR1 ENHRY and CDR2 SYGVKD. Trimming pared 4 bases from V and 0 bases from J, leaving 11 bases between. The CDR3 is 15 amino acids. The CDR3 region is CAISVGRGSTDTQYF. The CDR3 DNA reads TGTGCCATCAGTGTCGGTCGAGGGAGCACAGATACGCAGTATTTT.

CDR3 sequence: CASSSNQGGRNTEAFF. CDR3 nucleotide sequence: TGTGCCAGCAGTTCCAATCAGGGGGGCCGGAACACTGAAGCTTTCTTT. The V call is TRBV28, the J call TRBJ1-1; TRBD1 aligns across 7 bases. This CDR3 is built from 16 residues. V shed 4 bases and J 1 base; nucleotides not matched to a gene: 9. Germline loops: CDR1 MDHEN, CDR2 SYDVKM.

Of note for this clone: The same CDR3 is also encoded by other DNA sequences in this sample. The gene calls are TRBV11-1 and TRBJ2-3; D is unclear. This CDR3 region has 15 residues. Per germline, CDR1 SGHAT and CDR2 FQDESV (reference sequence). V dropped 3 bases and J dropped 2 bases, with 12 bases sitting between them. The CDR3 DNA is TGTGCCAGCAGCTTGGTCGCAGGCGACACAGATACGCAGTATTTT. Protein product: CASSLVAGDTDTQYF.

The chain carries TRBV27 and TRBJ2-1, with 8 nucleotides matching TRBD1. J lost 3 bases, V lost 1 base, and 5 bases had no gene match. The CDR3 loop spans 16 amino acids. CDR1 and CDR2 from the germline V gene are MNHEY and SMNVEV (reference sequence). In DNA, the CDR3 is TGTGCCAGCAGTTTATACCCCACAGGGGGCTACAATGAGCAGTTCTTC. Translation: CASSLYPTGGYNEQFF.

The chain recombines TRBV9 with TRBJ2-1; a weak D match, TRBD2 (6 bases). The CDR3 runs to 19 residues. Trimming cost V 4 bases and J 5 bases, with 28 bases left between them. Germline lookup yields CDR1 SGDLS and CDR2 YYNGEE. The CDR3: CASSSRHSILAREDNEQFF. CDR3 coding DNA: TGTGCCAGCAGCTCCAGACACTCGATACTAGCTAGGGAGGACAATGAGCAGTTCTTC.

J is TRBJ2-3 and V is TRBV15; no clear D. The CDR3 extends over 17 amino acids. CDR1 is LNHNV, CDR2 YYDKDF, per germline (reference sequence). Between the trimmed V and J ends, which lost 1 base and 2 bases, there was a span of 16 bases. The CDR3 nucleotides read TGTGCCACCAGCAGAGTACGGTCGGGCCGGATCACAGATACGCAGTATTTT. This codes for CATSRVRSGRITDTQYF.

Here the CDR3 DNA reads TGTGCCAGCAGCCGAGGACAGGGTGGTGATGAAAAACTGTTTTTT. This sequence encodes CASSRGQGGDEKLFF. The V and J genes are TRBV5-8 and TRBJ1-4; 8 bases align to TRBD1. The CDR3 length is 15 residues. Trimming cost V 4 bases and J 6 bases; bases outside gene matches: 8. Germline values: CDR1 SGHTS, CDR2 YDEGEE.

The chain recombines TRBV5-1 with TRBJ2-1; 8 nucleotides line up with TRBD1. Germline V gene lookup returns CDR1 SGHRS and CDR2 YFSETQ. CDR3 length equals 15 residues. The V segment lost 3 bases and the J segment 1 base; nucleotides outside the gene matches: 3. CDR3 sequence (DNA): TGCGCCAGCAGCTCGGACAGGGAATCCTACAATGAGCAGTTCTTC. It codes for CASSSDRESYNEQFF.

As to this clone: Different DNA sequences within this sample yield the same CDR3. The rearrangement joins TRBV7-3 to TRBJ2-5; TRBD1 matches 8 bases. The V segment lost 6 bases and the J segment 1 base; nucleotides outside the gene matches: 1. The CDR3 loop spans 13 amino acids. Looked up from germline, CDR1 is SGHTA and CDR2 is FQGTGA. This chain's CDR3 is CASSQGAQETQYF. In DNA form, the CDR3 reads TGTGCCAGCAGTCAGGGGGCCCAAGAGACCCAGTACTTC.

The chain links TRBV6-5 to TRBJ1-3, with TRBD1 identical over 7 bases. The CDR3 runs to 14 residues. V dropped 6 bases and J dropped 4; count of bases not matched to a gene: 6. Germline CDR1 reads MNHEY; CDR2 reads SVGAGI. This CDR3 is CASRSDRAGNTIYF. The CDR3 region has the DNA TGTGCCAGCAGGAGTGACAGGGCCGGAAACACCATATATTTT.